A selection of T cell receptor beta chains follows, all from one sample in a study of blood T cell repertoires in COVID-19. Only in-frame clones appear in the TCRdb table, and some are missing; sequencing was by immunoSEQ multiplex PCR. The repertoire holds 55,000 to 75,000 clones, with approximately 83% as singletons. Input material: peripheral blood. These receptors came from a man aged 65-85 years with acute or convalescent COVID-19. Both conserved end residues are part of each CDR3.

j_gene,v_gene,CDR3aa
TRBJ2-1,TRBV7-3,CASSLRGGSYNEQFF
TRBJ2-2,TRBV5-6,CASSLLPNGELFF
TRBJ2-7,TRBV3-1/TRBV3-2,CASSPSGSSYEQYF
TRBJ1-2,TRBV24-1,CATPIRPRPHAGVTWGYTF
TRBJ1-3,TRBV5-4,CASSRDRDSSGNTIYF
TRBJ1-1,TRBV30,CAWWLSGNTEAFF
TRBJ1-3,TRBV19,CASSRQGPGNTIYF
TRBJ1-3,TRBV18,CASSPLATGSSSGNTIYF
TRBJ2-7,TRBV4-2,CASSQGAEQYF
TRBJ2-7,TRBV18,CASSQQAYEQYF
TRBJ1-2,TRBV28,CASSSAGADYGYTF
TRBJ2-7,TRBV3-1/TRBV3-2,CASSRVSYEQYF
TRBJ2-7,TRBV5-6,CASSLYRYEQYF
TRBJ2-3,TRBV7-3,CASSVTGVGTDTQYF